The sequence of this T cell receptor (beta chain) was determined in a study of OX40 agonist ivuxolimab in advanced cancers. Notes on the research overall: The costimulatory receptor OX40 (CD134) was targeted by ivuxolimab, a fully human IgG2 agonistic monoclonal antibody. Intravenous ivuxolimab was administered to patients every 2 weeks at six dose levels: 0.01, 0.1, 0.3, 1.5, 3 and 10 mg/kg. Among the 50 to 55 dose-escalation patients, some 20 had hepatocellular carcinoma, around 15 melanoma, 9 renal cell carcinoma and 9 head and neck cancer. In the dose-escalation cohort, roughly 82% of patients were male, and the mean age was approximately 60 years with a range of about 20 to 80. Patients were allowed to have had prior anti-PD-1, anti-PD-L1 or anti-CTLA-4 therapy, and around two fifths of the dose-escalation patients had been treated with checkpoint inhibitors. Partial responses were achieved by three dose-escalation patients, of whom one had hepatocellular carcinoma and two had cutaneous melanoma. Peripheral TCRbeta sequencing aimed to test whether ivuxolimab altered TCR sequence diversity and caused clonal T-cell expansion. The paper reports the monotherapy dose-escalation portion (N = 52 patients) of the phase I ivuxolimab trial.

What the work shows at the level of the full study, not this receptor alone: Low levels of normalized T-cell clonal expansion were also seen in some nonresponding patients. Antigen specificity was not determined for the clonally expanded peripheral T cells. On average, CD8+ T cells showed more expanded clones than CD4+ T cells after ivuxolimab. In partial responders in the 0.1-3.0 mg/kg groups, normalized peripheral clonal expansion was found to be among the lowest, especially among CD8+ T cells. At doses of 0.1 to 3.0 mg/kg, clonal expansion of both CD4+ and CD8+ T cells in blood was seen between baseline and week 6.

Patients with a history of autoimmune disease or receiving systemic immunosuppression were excluded from the trial. Peripheral blood for TCR sequencing was collected from all dose cohorts at baseline, on cycle 4 day 1, and on cycle 7 day 1. The samples were drawn from a first-in-human, open-label, multicenter phase I dose-escalation trial of ivuxolimab. The trial enrolled adults with locally advanced or metastatic head and neck squamous cell, hepatocellular, melanoma or renal cell carcinoma. Before TCR sequencing, CD4+ T cells and CD8+ T cells from peripheral blood were sorted into separate populations. From the cysteine through the phenylalanine, the CDR3 covers 16 amino acids. The sequence is cut down to CDR3 DNA, 48 bases in frame from base 1. For CDR1 and CDR2, the germline V gene lists MDHEN and SYDVKM. Trimming takes 3 bases from V and 3 bases from J, and the germline ends sit 15 bases apart.

For sequencing of the TCRbeta CDR3 region, genomic DNA was extracted from the sorted cells. The immunoSEQ Assay was used to sequence the TCRbeta CDR3 regions. Held by TCRdb, this immuneACCESS table contains in-frame sequences only and omits some clones. Under half of the omission traces to an unresolved V gene where checked; the cause of the rest is unknown. This sample comprises about 37,000 clones, more than 75% of them detected only once. Around 20% of the sample is held by the ten biggest clonotypes. Turning to this clone: The antigen this receptor binds is unknown. Base-call qualities are not available, and no considerably larger clone is one nucleotide away.

The specimen comprised CD4+ or CD8+ T cells sorted from blood, sampled in a trial of the OX40 agonist ivuxolimab. This sequence uses TRBV28 and TRBJ1-5; the D gene is perhaps TRBD1, from 6 matching bases. The receptor was derived from an adult with an advanced solid tumor such as melanoma, head and neck, liver or kidney cancer. CDR3 reads: CASSFGQGMSNQPQHF. The bases are TGTGCCAGCAGTTTTGGGCAGGGGATGTCCAATCAGCCCCAGCATTTT.